The present T cell receptor (beta chain) was sequenced within a study of blood T cell repertoires in COVID-19. There are 15 residues in the CDR3. CDR1 is MNHNY and CDR2 is SVGAGI in the germline V gene (reference sequence). The V and J ends lost 6 bases and 1 base, in that order; junction bases with no gene match: 8. In the source study's methods: Amplified reference gene primers provided the basis for estimating nucleated cell counts. Assay: immunoSEQ multiplex PCR; the TCRdb copy retains only in-frame clones and omits some. V and J calls and clone size are those listed in that table; D and trimming were worked out from the DNA. The profile covers around 69,000 clones, with about 88% appearing a single time and about 5% taken by the ten largest.

This clonotype was sampled from a woman between 50 and 59 years old with active COVID-19. Sequencing used peripheral blood. This rearrangement joins TRBV6-6 to TRBJ1-1, with 7 positions matching TRBD1. CDR3 DNA: TGTGCCAGCAGGATCAGGGGGAGCCCGAACACTGAAGCTTTCTTT. Translation gives CASRIRGSPNTEAFF.